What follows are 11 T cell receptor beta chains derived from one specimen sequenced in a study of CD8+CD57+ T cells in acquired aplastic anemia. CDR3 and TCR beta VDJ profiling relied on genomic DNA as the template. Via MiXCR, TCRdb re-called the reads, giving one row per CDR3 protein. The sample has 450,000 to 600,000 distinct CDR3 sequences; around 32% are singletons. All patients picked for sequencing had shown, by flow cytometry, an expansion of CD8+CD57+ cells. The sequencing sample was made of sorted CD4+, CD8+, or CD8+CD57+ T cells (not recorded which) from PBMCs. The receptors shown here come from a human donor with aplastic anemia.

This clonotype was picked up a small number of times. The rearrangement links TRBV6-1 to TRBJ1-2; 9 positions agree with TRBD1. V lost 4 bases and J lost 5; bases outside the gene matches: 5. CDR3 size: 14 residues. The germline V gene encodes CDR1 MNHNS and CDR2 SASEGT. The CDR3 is CASSATGGGYGYTF. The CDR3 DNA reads TGTGCCAGCAGTGCAACAGGGGGCGGGTATGGCTACACCTTC.

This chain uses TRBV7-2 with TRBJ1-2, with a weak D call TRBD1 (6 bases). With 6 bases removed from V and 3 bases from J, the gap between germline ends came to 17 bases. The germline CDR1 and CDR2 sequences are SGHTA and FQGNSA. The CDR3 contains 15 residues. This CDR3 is CASSPLGQKYYGYTF. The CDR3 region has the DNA TGTGCCAGCAGTCCGCTAGGACAGAAGTACTATGGCTACACCTTC.

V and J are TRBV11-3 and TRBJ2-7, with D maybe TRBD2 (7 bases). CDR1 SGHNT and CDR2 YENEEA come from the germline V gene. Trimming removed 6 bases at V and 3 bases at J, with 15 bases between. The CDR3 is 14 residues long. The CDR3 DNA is TGTGCCAGCAGTCGTCGGGGAGGGGGCTACGAGCAGTACTTC. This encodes CASSRRGGGYEQYF.

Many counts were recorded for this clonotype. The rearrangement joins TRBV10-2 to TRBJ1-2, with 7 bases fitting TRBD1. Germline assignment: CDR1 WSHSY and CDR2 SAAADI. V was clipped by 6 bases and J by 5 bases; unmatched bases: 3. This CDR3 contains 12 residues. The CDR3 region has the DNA TGCGCCAGCAGCGGGACAGCGTATGGCTACACCTTC. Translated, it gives CASSGTAYGYTF.

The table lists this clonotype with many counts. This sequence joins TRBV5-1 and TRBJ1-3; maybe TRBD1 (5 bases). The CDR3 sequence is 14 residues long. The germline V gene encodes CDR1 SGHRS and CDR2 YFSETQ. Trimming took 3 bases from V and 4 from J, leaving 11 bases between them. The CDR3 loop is CASSYGTAGNTIYF. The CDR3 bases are TGCGCCAGCAGCTACGGGACGGCCGGAAACACCATATATTTT. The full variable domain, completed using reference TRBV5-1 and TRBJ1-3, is KAGVTQTPRYLIKTRGQQVTLSCSPISGHRSVSWYQQTPGQGLQFLFEYFSETQRNKGNFPGRFSGRQFSNSRSEMNVSTLELGDSALYLCASSYGTAGNTIYFGEGSWLTVV.

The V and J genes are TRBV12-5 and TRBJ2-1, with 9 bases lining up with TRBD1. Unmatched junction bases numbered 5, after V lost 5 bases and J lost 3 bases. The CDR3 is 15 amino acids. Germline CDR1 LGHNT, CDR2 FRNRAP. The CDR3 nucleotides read TGTGCTAGTGGTATGGGACAGGGAGACTACAATGAGCAGTTCTTC. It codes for CASGMGQGDYNEQFF.

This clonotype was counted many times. The CDR3 region has the DNA TGTGCCAGCAGTGTTGATCCGTCGTCAAATAATTCACCCCTCCACTTT. This sequence encodes CASSVDPSSNNSPLHF. This chain uses TRBV2 with TRBJ1-6; unclear D gene. The CDR3 is made up of 16 amino acids. Trimming left V 4 bases short and J 5 bases short, with 15 bases between. CDR1 is SNHLY, CDR2 FYNNEI, per germline.

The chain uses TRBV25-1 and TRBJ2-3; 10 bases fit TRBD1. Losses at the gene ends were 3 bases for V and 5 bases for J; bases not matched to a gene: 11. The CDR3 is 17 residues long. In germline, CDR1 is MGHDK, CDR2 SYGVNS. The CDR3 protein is CASSDTRRGQGVDTQYF. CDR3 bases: TGTGCCAGCAGTGATACGCGAAGAGGACAGGGGGTAGATACGCAGTATTTT.

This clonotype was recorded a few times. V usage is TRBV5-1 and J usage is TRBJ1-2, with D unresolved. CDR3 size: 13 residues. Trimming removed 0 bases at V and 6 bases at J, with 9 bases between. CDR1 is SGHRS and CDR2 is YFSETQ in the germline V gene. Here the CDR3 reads CASSLATENGYTF. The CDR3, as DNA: TGCGCCAGCAGCTTGGCCACGGAAAATGGCTACACCTTC.

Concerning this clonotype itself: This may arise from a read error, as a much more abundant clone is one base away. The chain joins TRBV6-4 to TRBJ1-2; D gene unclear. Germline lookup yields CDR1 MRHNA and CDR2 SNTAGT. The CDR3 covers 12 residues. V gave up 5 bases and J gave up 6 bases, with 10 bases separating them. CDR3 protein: CASSSRTHGYTF. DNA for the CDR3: TGTGCCAGCAGTTCCCGGACGCATGGCTACACCTTC.

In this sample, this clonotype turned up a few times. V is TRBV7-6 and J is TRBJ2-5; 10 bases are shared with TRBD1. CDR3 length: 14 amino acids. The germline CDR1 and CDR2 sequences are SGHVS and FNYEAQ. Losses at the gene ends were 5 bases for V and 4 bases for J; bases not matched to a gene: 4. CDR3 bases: TGTGCCAGCAGCCCCGGACAGGGGGTAGAGACCCAGTACTTC. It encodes CASSPGQGVETQYF.